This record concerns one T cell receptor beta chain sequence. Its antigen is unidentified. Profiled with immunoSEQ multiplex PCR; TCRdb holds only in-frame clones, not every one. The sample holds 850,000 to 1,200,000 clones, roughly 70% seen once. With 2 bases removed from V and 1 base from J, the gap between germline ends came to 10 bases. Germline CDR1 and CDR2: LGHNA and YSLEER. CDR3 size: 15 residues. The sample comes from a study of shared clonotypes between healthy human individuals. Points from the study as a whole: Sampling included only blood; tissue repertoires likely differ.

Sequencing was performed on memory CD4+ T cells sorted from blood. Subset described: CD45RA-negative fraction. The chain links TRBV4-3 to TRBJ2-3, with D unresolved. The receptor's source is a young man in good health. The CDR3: CASSQIFVGTDTQYF. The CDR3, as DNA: TGCGCCAGCAGCCAAATTTTCGTCGGCACAGATACGCAGTATTTT.